This TCR beta chain was captured in a study of T cells after yellow fever vaccination. Study overall: SMART-Seq v4 Ultra Low Input prepared the low-cell-number fractions.

The authors made TCR cDNA by 5'RACE template switching, adding a universal primer site and UMIs. Each CDR3 protein gets one entry after TCRdb re-called the 5' RACE reads with MiXCR. The sample yields approximately 610,000 distinct CDR3 sequences, about a sixth seen once. As for this clonotype: Its target is not known.

V was cut by 4 bases and J by 10 bases, with 17 bases left in between. Germline V lookup: CDR1 LNHDA, CDR2 SQIVND (reference sequence). The CDR3 totals 13 residues. Whole-study results and caveats: Reappearance after the booster was seen for most primary-vaccination clones, at 95% to 98% CD4 and 70% to 90% CD8.

This clonotype was obtained from a man in his late teens or twenties who received the YFV17D yellow fever vaccine. Sample: PBMCs, taken 5 to 6 days after the first yellow fever vaccination. This sequence joins TRBV19 and TRBJ2-7, with D tentatively TRBD1 or TRBD2 (6 bases each). CDR3 DNA sequence: TGTGCCAGTAGTACACCCCTGGGGGGCGACCAGTACTTC. This gives the protein CASSTPLGGDQYF.